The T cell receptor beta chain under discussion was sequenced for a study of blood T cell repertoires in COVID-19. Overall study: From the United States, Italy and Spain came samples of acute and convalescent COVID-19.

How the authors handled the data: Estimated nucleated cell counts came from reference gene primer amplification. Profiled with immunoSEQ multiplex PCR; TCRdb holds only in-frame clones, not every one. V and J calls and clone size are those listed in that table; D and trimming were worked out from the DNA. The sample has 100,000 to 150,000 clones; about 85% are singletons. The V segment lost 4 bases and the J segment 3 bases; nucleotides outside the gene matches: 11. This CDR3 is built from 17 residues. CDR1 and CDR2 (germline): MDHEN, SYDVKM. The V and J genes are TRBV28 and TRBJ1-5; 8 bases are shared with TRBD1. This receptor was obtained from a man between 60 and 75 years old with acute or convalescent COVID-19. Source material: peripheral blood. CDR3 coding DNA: TGTGCCAGCAGTTCCCCAGGGGGCGCTCCCCCCAATCAGCCCCAGCATTTT. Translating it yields CASSSPGGAPPNQPQHF. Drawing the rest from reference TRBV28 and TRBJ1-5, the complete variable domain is DVKVTQSSRYLVKRTGEKVFLECVQDMDHENMFWYRQDPGLGLRLIYFSYDVKMKEKGDIPEGYSVSREKKERFSLILESASTNQTSMYLCASSSPGGAPPNQPQHFGDGTRLSIL.